The 14 T cell receptor beta chains below all came from one sample that was sequenced in a study of shared clonotypes between healthy human individuals. Repertoires were generated with immunoSEQ multiplex PCR, while TCRdb's copy carries only in-frame clones and drops some. The data contain approximately 1.4 million clones, 95% to 99% of them seen just once; the ten biggest clones take up 0.4% to 0.45%. The specimen was naive CD4+ T cells sorted from blood. Subset defined: CD45RA+ positively selected. These receptors were collected from a man aged 25 to 40 in good health.

The V gene is TRBV5-1, the J gene TRBJ2-1; D is undetermined. V was trimmed by 4 bases and J by 7 bases, leaving 15 bases between them. CDR3 size: 14 residues. Germline CDR1 and CDR2: SGHRS and YFSETQ. CDR3 amino acids: CASSPGSFPNEQFF. In DNA form, the CDR3 reads TGCGCCAGCAGCCCGGGTTCTTTCCCGAATGAGCAGTTCTTC.

This clone was observed once. This chain joins TRBV15 and TRBJ2-2, with D perhaps matching TRBD2 (6 bases). The CDR3 totals 16 residues. Germline-derived CDR1 and CDR2 are LNHNV and YYDKDF (reference sequence). V was shortened by 1 base and J by 4 bases, with 13 bases between the two germline ends. The CDR3 protein is CATSRVREFGTGELFF. In DNA form, the CDR3 reads TGTGCCACCAGCAGAGTTCGGGAGTTCGGCACCGGGGAGCTGTTTTTT. Complete variable domain (other parts from reference TRBV15 and TRBJ2-2): DAMVIQNPRYQVTQFGKPVTLSCSQTLNHNVMYWYQQKSSQAPKLLFHYYDKDFNNEADTPDNFQSRRPNTSFCFLDIRSPGLGDTAMYLCATSRVREFGTGELFFGEGSRLTVL.

This CDR3 is CASSLGRTSGRIYNEQFF. The CDR3 DNA is TGTGCCAGCAGCTTGGGACGGACTAGCGGGAGAATCTACAATGAGCAGTTCTTC. The chain is built from TRBV7-2 and TRBJ2-1, with 13 bases aligning to TRBD2. Per germline, CDR1 SGHTA and CDR2 FQGNSA. The CDR3 is 18 residues long. The junction had 8 bases not matched to a gene; V was cut back by 3 bases and J by 3 bases.

The chain employs TRBV5-1 and TRBJ1-1; TRBD1 might be the D (6 bases). The V and J ends lost 3 bases and 8 bases respectively, with 14 bases between them. The CDR3 extends over 13 amino acids. The V gene's germline CDR1 is SGHRS and CDR2 YFSETQ. The CDR3 spells CASSYTGTLEAFF. The CDR3 coding sequence is TGCGCCAGCAGCTATACCGGGACACTAGAAGCTTTCTTT.

V gene TRBV29-1 combines with J gene TRBJ2-1, with D unclear. The V end lost 3 bases, the J end lost 7 bases, and 13 bases lay between the germline ends. Germline CDR1 reads SQVTM; CDR2 reads ANQGSEA. This CDR3 contains 13 residues. In DNA, the CDR3 is TGCAGCGTTGATGGGGAAGGGCTAAATGAGCAGTTCTTC. Its translation: CSVDGEGLNEQFF.

This chain connects TRBV6-1 to TRBJ2-2, with 9 bases fitting TRBD1. This CDR3 has 17 residues. The trim removed 1 base at V and 5 bases at J, leaving 8 bases unmatched. The germline V gene encodes CDR1 MNHNS and CDR2 SASEGT. The CDR3 loop is CASSEDSTGGRTGELFF. CDR3 DNA: TGTGCCAGCAGTGAAGATTCAACAGGGGGCAGGACCGGGGAGCTGTTTTTT.

This sequence joins TRBV27 and TRBJ2-7, with D hard to call. Germline lookup yields CDR1 MNHEY and CDR2 SMNVEV (reference sequence). CDR3 length: 14 amino acids. The V and J ends lost 6 bases and 3 bases respectively, with 15 bases between them. The DNA of the CDR3 is TGTGCCAGCAGCCCGGTCCGATGGAGCTACGAGCAGTACTTC. Its protein is CASSPVRWSYEQYF.

The chain links TRBV9 to TRBJ2-7, with 8 bases matching TRBD1. Germline V gene sequence: CDR1 SGDLS, CDR2 YYNGEE. Trimming at V came to 0 bases and at J to 3 bases, leaving 5 bases not matched to a gene. CDR3 length: 15 residues. The CDR3: CASSVEGGQVYEQYF. The DNA of the CDR3 is TGTGCCAGCAGCGTAGAGGGGGGACAGGTCTACGAGCAGTACTTC.

This chain uses TRBV5-1 with TRBJ2-5; D is ambiguous. Trimming shortened V by 0 bases and J by 2 bases, and 8 bases separated the two germline ends. The CDR3 is 14 amino acids. CDR1 is SGHRS and CDR2 is YFSETQ in the germline V gene. The CDR3 nucleotides read TGCGCCAGCAGCTTGGATCCAGATCAAGAGACCCAGTACTTC. It translates to CASSLDPDQETQYF.

This chain connects TRBV5-4 to TRBJ2-3, with TRBD2 matching over 8 bases. The CDR3 runs to 14 residues. CDR1 is SGHNT, CDR2 YYREEE, per germline (reference sequence). With 0 bases clipped from V and 6 bases from J, the junction kept 3 bases outside the gene matches. The CDR3 here is CASSLVTSGDTQYF. CDR3 nucleotides: TGTGCCAGCAGCTTGGTAACTAGCGGTGATACGCAGTATTTT. Supplemented by reference TRBV5-4 and TRBJ2-3, the full variable domain reads ETGVTQSPTHLIKTRGQQVTLRCSSQSGHNTVSWYQQALGQGPQFIFQYYREEENGRGNFPPRFSGLQFPNYSSELNVNALELDDSALYLCASSLVTSGDTQYFGPGTRLTVL.

The J gene is TRBJ2-5, the V gene TRBV19; the D gene is possibly TRBD1 (6 bases). Trimming cost V 1 base and J 5 bases, with 17 bases left between them. Germline V gene lookup returns CDR1 LNHDA and CDR2 SQIVND (reference sequence). This CDR3 spans 16 amino acids. CDR3 sequence: CASSIGPRGSWETQYF. CDR3 nucleotides: TGTGCCAGTAGTATAGGTCCCAGGGGCTCTTGGGAGACCCAGTACTTC.

The chain carries TRBV4-1 and TRBJ1-3, with D perhaps matching TRBD1 (5 bases). The CDR3 totals 16 residues. The germline gives CDR1 MGHRA, CDR2 YSYEKL. V lost 3 bases and J lost 0, with 12 bases in between. The CDR3 DNA reads TGCGCCAGCAGCCACCCGGGACGGGTCTCTGGAAACACCATATATTTT. Translated: CASSHPGRVSGNTIYF.

V and J are TRBV5-1 and TRBJ2-5; tentatively, D is TRBD1 (5 bases). CDR1 is SGHRS, CDR2 YFSETQ, per germline. The ends were cut back, 4 bases at V and 5 bases at J, with 15 bases in the middle. The length of the CDR3 is 14 residues. The CDR3 DNA sequence: TGCGCCAGCAGCAGGGGCCCCAGAGGTGAGACCCAGTACTTC. Translated, it gives CASSRGPRGETQYF.

This clone was counted once. V gene TRBV9 combines with J gene TRBJ1-5; D is uncertain. CDR1 is SGDLS and CDR2 is YYNGEE in the germline V gene. The CDR3 covers 15 residues. Trimming removed 0 bases from V and 0 bases from J, with 7 bases in between. CDR3 sequence: CASSVGLLSNQPQHF. The DNA for the CDR3 is TGTGCCAGCAGCGTAGGCTTACTTAGCAATCAGCCCCAGCATTTT. Full variable domain (outside the CDR3, taken from reference TRBV9 and TRBJ1-5): DSGVTQTPKHLITATGQRVTLRCSPRSGDLSVYWYQQSLDQGLQFLIQYYNGEERAKGNILERFSAQQFPDLHSELNLSSLELGDSALYFCASSVGLLSNQPQHFGDGTRLSIL.